This T cell receptor beta chain was obtained from a study of T cell repertoires in cytomegalovirus infection. General study results and limits: HLA-C-restricted TCR beta clonotypes specific for CMV led the ex vivo response. The study identified carriers of CMV plus the relevant HLA from cumulative public TCR beta family frequency.

Per germline, CDR1 DFQATT and CDR2 SNEGSKA (reference sequence). CDR3 length: 15 amino acids. Germline trimming cut 3 bases from V and 3 bases from J; bases unmatched to any gene: 7. On this clonotype: No antigen is known for it.

MiXCR, run by TCRdb on the reads, gives a single entry per CDR3 protein. Of about 360,000 distinct CDR3 sequences listed, less than 20% are singletons. This receptor was obtained from a human donor in good health (CMV status not recorded). Some clones in this sample may be carry-over from other donors' samples. This chain links TRBV20-1 with TRBJ2-3; 9 bases line up with TRBD2. The sequencing sample was made of PBMCs. Written as DNA, the CDR3 is TGCAGTGCTAGGACAAGCGGGGGGCTTACAGATACGCAGTATTTT. This encodes CSARTSGGLTDTQYF.